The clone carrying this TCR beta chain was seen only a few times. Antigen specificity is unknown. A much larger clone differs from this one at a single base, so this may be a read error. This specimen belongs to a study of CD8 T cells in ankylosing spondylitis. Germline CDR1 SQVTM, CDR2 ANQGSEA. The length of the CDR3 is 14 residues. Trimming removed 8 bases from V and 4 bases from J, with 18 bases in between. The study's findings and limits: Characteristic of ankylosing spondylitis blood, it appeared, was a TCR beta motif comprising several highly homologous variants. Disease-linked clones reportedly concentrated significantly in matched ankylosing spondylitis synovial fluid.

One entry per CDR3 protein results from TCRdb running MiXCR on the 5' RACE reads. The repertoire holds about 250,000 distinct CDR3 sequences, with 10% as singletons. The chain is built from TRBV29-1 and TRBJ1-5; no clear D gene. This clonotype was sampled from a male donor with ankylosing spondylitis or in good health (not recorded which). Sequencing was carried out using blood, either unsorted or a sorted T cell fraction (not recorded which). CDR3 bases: TGCAGCATTTCAACCGCAGGAAGTAATCAGCCCCAGCATTTT. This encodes CSISTAGSNQPQHF.